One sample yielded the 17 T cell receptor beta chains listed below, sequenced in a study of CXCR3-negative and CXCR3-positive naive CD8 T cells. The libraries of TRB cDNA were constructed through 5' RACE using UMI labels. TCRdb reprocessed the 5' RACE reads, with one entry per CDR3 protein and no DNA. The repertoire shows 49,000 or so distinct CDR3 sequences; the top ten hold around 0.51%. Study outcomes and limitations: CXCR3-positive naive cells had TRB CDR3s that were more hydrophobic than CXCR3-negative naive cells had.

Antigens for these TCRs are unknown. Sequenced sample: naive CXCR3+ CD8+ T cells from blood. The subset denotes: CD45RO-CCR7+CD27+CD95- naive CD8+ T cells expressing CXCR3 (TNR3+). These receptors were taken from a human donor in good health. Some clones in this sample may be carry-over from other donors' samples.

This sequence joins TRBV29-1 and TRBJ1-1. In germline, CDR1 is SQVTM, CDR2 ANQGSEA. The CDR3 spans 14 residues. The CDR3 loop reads CSASGLYLNTEAFF.

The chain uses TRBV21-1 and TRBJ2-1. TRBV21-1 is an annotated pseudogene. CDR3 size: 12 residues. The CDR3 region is CASRQIYNEQFF.

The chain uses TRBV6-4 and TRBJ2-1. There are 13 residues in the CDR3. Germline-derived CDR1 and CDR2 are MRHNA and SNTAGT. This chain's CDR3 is CASSTGTSNEQFF.

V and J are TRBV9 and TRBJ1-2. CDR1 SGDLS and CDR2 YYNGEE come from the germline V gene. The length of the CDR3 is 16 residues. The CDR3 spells CASSVAPAEVHYGYTF.

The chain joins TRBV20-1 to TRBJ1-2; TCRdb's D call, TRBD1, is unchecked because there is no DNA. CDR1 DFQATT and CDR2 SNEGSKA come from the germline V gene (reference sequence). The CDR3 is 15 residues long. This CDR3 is CSAREGPSDYYGYTF.

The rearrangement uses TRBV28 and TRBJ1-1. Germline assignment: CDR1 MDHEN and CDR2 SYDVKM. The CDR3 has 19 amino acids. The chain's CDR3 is CASSWGLGPSDLKNTEAFF.

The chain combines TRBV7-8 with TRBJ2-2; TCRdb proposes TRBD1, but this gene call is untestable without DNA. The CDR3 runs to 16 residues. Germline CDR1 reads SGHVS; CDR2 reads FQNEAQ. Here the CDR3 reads CASSKQGAQLTGELFF.

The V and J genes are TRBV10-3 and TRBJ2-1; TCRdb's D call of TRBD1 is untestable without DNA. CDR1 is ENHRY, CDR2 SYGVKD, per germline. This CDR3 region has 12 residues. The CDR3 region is CAIRGAHNEQFF.

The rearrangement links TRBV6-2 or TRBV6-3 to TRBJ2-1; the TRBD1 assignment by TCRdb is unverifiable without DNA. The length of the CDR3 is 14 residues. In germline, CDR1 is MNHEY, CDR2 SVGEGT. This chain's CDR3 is CASSYGPPGGEQFF.

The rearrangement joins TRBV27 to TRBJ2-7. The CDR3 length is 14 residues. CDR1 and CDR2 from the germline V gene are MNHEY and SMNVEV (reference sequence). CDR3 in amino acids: CASSLMSQTYEQYF.

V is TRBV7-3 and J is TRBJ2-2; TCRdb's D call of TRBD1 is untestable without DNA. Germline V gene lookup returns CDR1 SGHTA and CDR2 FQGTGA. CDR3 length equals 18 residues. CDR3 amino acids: CGSSFWGQGAPDTGELFF. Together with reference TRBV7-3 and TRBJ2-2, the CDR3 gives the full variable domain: GAGVSQTPSNKVTEKGKYVELRCDPISGHTALYWYRQSLGQGPEFLIYFQGTGAADDSGLPNDRFFAVRPEGSVSTLKIQRTERGDSAVYLCGSSFWGQGAPDTGELFFGEGSRLTVL.

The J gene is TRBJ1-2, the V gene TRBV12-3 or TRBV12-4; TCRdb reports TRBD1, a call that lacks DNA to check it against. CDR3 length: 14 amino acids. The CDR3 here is CASSLKPLNYGYTF.

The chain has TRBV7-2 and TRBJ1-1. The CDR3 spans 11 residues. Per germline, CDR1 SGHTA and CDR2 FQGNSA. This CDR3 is CASSGLSEAFF.

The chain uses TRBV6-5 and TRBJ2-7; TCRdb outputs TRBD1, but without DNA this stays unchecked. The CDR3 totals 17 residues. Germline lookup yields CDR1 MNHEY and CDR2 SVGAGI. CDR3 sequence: CASSYSSGTGDSYEQYF.

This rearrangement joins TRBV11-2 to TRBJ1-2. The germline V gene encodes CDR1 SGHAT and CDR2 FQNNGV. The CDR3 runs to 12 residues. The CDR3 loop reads CASSLVAYGYTF.

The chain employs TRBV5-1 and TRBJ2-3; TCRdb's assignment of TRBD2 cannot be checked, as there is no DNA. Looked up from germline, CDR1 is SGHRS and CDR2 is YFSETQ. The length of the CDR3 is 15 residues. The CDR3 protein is CASSLIPADTDTQYF.

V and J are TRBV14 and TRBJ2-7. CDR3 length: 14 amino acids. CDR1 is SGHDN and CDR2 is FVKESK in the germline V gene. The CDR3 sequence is CASSQSGRSYEQYF.